Presented here are 12 T cell receptor beta chains from one specimen sequenced in a study of blood T cell repertoires in COVID-19 (TCRdb year 2020). Library creation used the immunoSEQ multiplex PCR assay. In its TCRdb copy, this immuneACCESS table keeps in-frame sequences only and misses some clones. Where compared with another copy, unresolved V genes explain less than half of these, and the others have no known cause. Recorded for this sample are a few hundred thousand clones; approximately 86% of them occurred a single time. In total, the top ten clones hold 3% to 3.5% of the sample. The specimen sequenced was peripheral blood. Every receptor here comes from a man in his fifties or sixties with acute or convalescent COVID-19.

The V call is TRBV12-5, the J call TRBJ1-2; the D is unclear. Germline lookup yields CDR1 LGHNT and CDR2 FRNRAP. The CDR3 totals 14 residues. Trimming cost V 0 bases and J 7 bases, with 12 bases left between them. DNA of the CDR3: TGTGCTAGTGGTTTGGTGGGAGGGTATGGTGGCTACACCTTC. Translating it yields CASGLVGGYGGYTF.

The V and J genes are TRBV6-5 and TRBJ2-2; the D is unclear. This CDR3 has 13 amino acids. CDR1 is MNHEY, CDR2 SVGAGI, per germline. The germline V and J ends were trimmed by 10 bases and 0 bases, with 9 bases remaining between them. This chain's CDR3 is CATELTNTGELFF. The CDR3, as DNA: TGTGCCACCGAACTCACGAACACCGGGGAGCTGTTTTTT.

The genes are TRBV7-9 and TRBJ2-5; 7 bases are a match to TRBD2. The germline gives CDR1 SEHNR, CDR2 FQNEAQ (reference sequence). The CDR3 is 14 residues long. The trim removed 5 bases at V and 2 bases at J, leaving 5 bases unmatched. The CDR3 region is CASSGAGTQETQYF. The CDR3 DNA follows: TGTGCCAGCAGCGGAGCGGGGACTCAAGAGACCCAGTACTTC.

This clone appeared a few times. The chain employs TRBV5-4 and TRBJ1-2; 12 bases fit TRBD1. Germline V gene data show CDR1 as SGHNT and CDR2 as YYREEE (reference sequence). Losses at the gene ends were 3 bases for V and 8 bases for J; bases not matched to a gene: 8. The CDR3 covers 15 residues. The DNA for the CDR3 is TGTGCCAGCAGCTCCCCGGGACAGGGGGCTTGGGGCTACACCTTC. Translation: CASSSPGQGAWGYTF.

The V and J genes are TRBV7-2 and TRBJ2-2; the D gene is possibly TRBD1 (5 bases). Trimming cost V 5 bases and J 1 base, with 8 bases left between them. The CDR3 contains 14 residues. Germline V gene sequence: CDR1 SGHTA, CDR2 FQGNSA. The CDR3 nucleotides are TGTGCCAGCAGCATCGGACAGAACACCGGGGAGCTGTTTTTT. This encodes CASSIGQNTGELFF.

DNA of the CDR3: TGTGCCAGCAGCGGCGCGGGACTCCCCTACAATGAGCAGTTCTTC. This sequence encodes CASSGAGLPYNEQFF. This rearrangement joins TRBV6-5 to TRBJ2-1; a possible D gene is TRBD2 (6 bases). Trimming pared 6 bases from V and 2 bases from J, leaving 14 bases between. The CDR3 has 15 amino acids. Germline CDR1 MNHEY, CDR2 SVGAGI.

The chain joins TRBV2 to TRBJ2-2; D uncertain. The V gene lost 4 bases and the J gene lost 5 bases, with 11 bases spanning the gap. CDR3 length: 14 residues. Germline V gives CDR1 SNHLY, CDR2 FYNNEI. CDR3 nucleotide sequence: TGTGCCAGCAGTGCTTCCTCGTATACCGGGGAGCTGTTTTTT. It specifies CASSASSYTGELFF.

The V and J genes are TRBV5-6 and TRBJ1-5, with D hard to call. Germline V gene lookup returns CDR1 SGHDT and CDR2 YYEEEE. The CDR3 covers 17 residues. Deletions cut 2 bases from V and 2 bases from J, with 17 bases between. The DNA for the CDR3 is TGTGCCAGCAGCTTTAGAGGGATTCTGGGCGGCAATCAGCCCCAGCATTTT. Encoded protein: CASSFRGILGGNQPQHF.

The chain joins TRBV6-5 to TRBJ2-3, with 10 bases identical to TRBD2. V shed 5 bases, J shed 4 bases, and the junction held 6 bases outside the gene matches. Germline CDR1 is MNHEY and CDR2 is SVGAGI. The CDR3 sequence is 15 residues long. The CDR3 region has the DNA TGTGCCAGCAGTAGGAGCGGGGGGGCCGCAGATACGCAGTATTTT. Encoded protein: CASSRSGGAADTQYF.

In this sample, this clone turned up a few times. The rearrangement joins TRBV6-5 to TRBJ1-2, with TRBD1 matching over 10 bases. V shed 7 bases and J 4 bases; nucleotides not matched to a gene: 9. There are 15 residues in the CDR3. The germline V gene has CDR1 MNHEY and CDR2 SVGAGI. The CDR3 protein is CASTPGQGFAYGYTF. CDR3 coding DNA: TGTGCCAGCACACCGGGACAGGGGTTTGCCTATGGCTACACCTTC.

V gene TRBV3-1 (or the pseudogene TRBV3-2) combines with J gene TRBJ2-1; 8 bases fit TRBD1. The ends lost 4 bases at V and 2 bases at J; junction bases unmatched: 10. CDR3 length: 17 residues. CDR1 and CDR2 from the germline V gene are LGHDT and YNNKEL (reference sequence). Here the CDR3 DNA reads TGTGCCAGCAGCCTCCGGGGTGACAGGGGTCCCTACAATGAGCAGTTCTTC. It yields the protein CASSLRGDRGPYNEQFF.

The chain recombines TRBV6-1 with TRBJ1-1, with 7 bases that match TRBD1. The CDR3 covers 13 residues. Germline values: CDR1 MNHNS, CDR2 SASEGT. Trimming removed 2 bases from V and 10 bases from J; junction bases left unmatched: 7. In DNA, the CDR3 is TGTGCCAGCAGTGAAACACTACAGGGGCGAGCTTTCTTT. Its protein product is CASSETLQGRAFF.